The source of this TCR beta chain is a study of monozygotic twins with inflammatory bowel disease (dated by TCRdb to between 2017 and 2020). Regarding the study in general: The complete study included about 30 monozygotic twin pairs: 19 IBD-discordant Danish pairs and nine German pairs, of which four were IBD-concordant and five were IBD-discordant. Within discordant pairs, disease-associated traits were sought mainly by comparing IBD patients with their genetically identical healthy co-twins. Each individual had, on average, about 151 000 unique TCRalpha sequences and 181 000 unique TCRbeta sequences available for analysis. The research as a whole found: Measured by the inverse Simpson index, TCRbeta repertoire diversity was lower in IBD patients than in their healthy co-twins. The analysis was unable to tell different T cell subtypes apart. Concordant and discordant twins showed no difference in repertoire similarity, possibly because of limited statistical power. IBD patients shared fewer clonotypes with other individuals than healthy twins did, most markedly in patients showing signs of disease activity. The results gave no support for a single strong signal or clonotype linked to IBD. Because patients were on differing immunosuppressive treatments, the repertoires may have picked up extra background noise and inter-individual variability.

Libraries were constructed by 5' RACE. The input for every TCR library was around 4,000 ng of total RNA. For each sample, cDNA synthesis with SMARTScribe reverse transcriptase was split into eight separate reactions. Unique molecular identifiers containing a 6-nucleotide sample barcode were introduced through template switching during cDNA synthesis. Two nested PCRs of about 15 and 9 cycles amplified the TCRalpha and TCRbeta cDNA, and bead purification followed each PCR. Before amplification, the cDNA was treated with uracil DNA-glycosylase and purified using the QIAquick PCR purification kit. The second PCR was the step at which Illumina TruSeq-compatible adapters and sample-specific barcodes were added. TapeStation and Qubit were used to check library quality and concentration, and 5 ng of each library went into the pool. Pooled libraries were sequenced on an Illumina HiSeq2500 single-index Rapid Run with 2 x 100 bp reads and custom sequencing primers. From the authors' description of their analysis: UMI-based consensus assembly with MiGEC version 1.2.6 was used to correct PCR and sequencing errors. V(D)J alignment, clonotype assembly and CDR3 extraction were performed with MiXCR version 2.1.1. Normalisation of gene usage, clonotype sharing and MAIT/NKT TCR abundance was achieved by analysing the top 1000, 10 000 and 20 000 clonotypes per sample. Diversity was computed as the inverse Simpson index with the vegan R package after downsampling to 27 000 UMIs. Paired Mann-Whitney U tests on discordant twin pairs were used, with Benjamini-Hochberg multiple-testing correction. Based on TCRdb reprocessing of the reads, there is one entry per CDR3 protein sequence, and DNA is missing. TCRdb, not the authors, supplied the V and J calls. The sample's table covers over 350,000 distinct CDR3 sequences. 2.6% of the sample lies in the top ten.

A roughly 2.5 ml peripheral blood sample was drawn into PAXgene tubes per donor and stored at -80°C. Without any T cell sorting, total RNA was extracted from whole blood using the PAXgene blood miRNA kit on an automated QIAcube. Peripheral blood from monozygotic twin pairs concordant or discordant for inflammatory bowel disease was subjected to deep TCRalpha and TCRbeta repertoire profiling with unique molecular barcoding. Smoking habits were recorded for all twin pairs, and each individual was classified as a current, former or never smoker. To note about this clonotype: No cognate antigen has been identified for it.

The sequencing sample was made of blood. The sequence came from a human donor with ulcerative colitis or Crohn's disease, or a healthy co-twin of an affected twin (not recorded which).

The CDR3 loop reads CASSLDVGITYNEQFF. This receptor chain uses TRBV5-1 and TRBJ2-1. The germline V gene sets CDR1 to SGHRS and CDR2 to YFSETQ. The CDR3 covers 16 residues, taking in both the cysteine and the phenylalanine. A DNA sequence was not provided. With the rest looked up from the reference TRBV5-1 and TRBJ2-1 genes rather than sequenced, the full variable domain is KAGVTQTPRYLIKTRGQQVTLSCSPISGHRSVSWYQQTPGQGLQFLFEYFSETQRNKGNFPGRFSGRQFSNSRSEMNVSTLELGDSALYLCASSLDVGITYNEQFFGPGTRLTVL.